This T cell receptor beta chain was observed in a study of CD8+CD57+ T cells in acquired aplastic anemia. Study in general: Quantities of DNA derived from sorted CD4+ and CD8+ cells averaged around 3.2 ug.

TCR beta VDJ and CDR3 were profiled, and genomic DNA was the template. TCRdb processed the reads anew with MiXCR; each CDR3 protein has one entry. The sample yields 150,000 to 180,000 distinct CDR3 sequences, over 50% seen once. Between the trimmed V and J ends, which lost 0 bases and 3 bases, there was a span of 14 bases. The germline V gene has CDR1 DFQATT and CDR2 SNEGSKA (reference sequence). CDR3 size: 16 residues. All patients picked for sequencing had shown, by flow cytometry, an expansion of CD8+CD57+ cells. Sequenced material: sorted CD4+, CD8+, or CD8+CD57+ T cells (not recorded which) from PBMCs. This rearrangement joins TRBV20-1 to TRBJ2-2, with a tentative D call TRBD2 (5 bases). The source is a human donor with aplastic anemia. The CDR3 loop reads CSARDEAHGDTGELFF. CDR3 DNA sequence: TGCAGTGCTAGAGATGAGGCCCACGGGGACACCGGGGAGCTGTTTTTT.